These 27 T cell receptor beta chains were sequenced from one sample in a study of T cell changes during pregnancy in multiple sclerosis. The repertoire was sequenced with immunoSEQ multiplex PCR; TCRdb's copy has only in-frame clones and lacks some. The sample records just under 95,000 clones, around 94% being singletons. The sample was peripheral blood, taken in the first trimester of pregnancy. These receptor sequences come from a female donor with multiple sclerosis, enrolled in a pregnancy study.

This clone has a single count. This rearrangement joins TRBV19 to TRBJ2-6; TRBD1 is a possible D gene (5 bases). Germline V CDR1 and CDR2: LNHDA, SQIVND (reference sequence). The V gene lost 9 bases and the J gene lost 0 bases, with 6 bases spanning the gap. This CDR3 has 13 residues. In DNA form, the CDR3 reads TGTGCCAGCCAGGGCTCTGGGGCCAACGTCCTGACTTTC. Translation: CASQGSGANVLTF.

The chain has TRBV12-5 and TRBJ2-1, with TRBD1 matching 7 bases. CDR1 is LGHNT and CDR2 is FRNRAP in the germline V gene. The CDR3 is 17 amino acids. V gave up 1 base and J gave up 6 bases; unmatched junction bases: 12. The CDR3 reads CASGLASGTASRNEQFF. The CDR3, as DNA: TGTGCTAGTGGTTTGGCCTCCGGGACAGCTAGTCGCAATGAGCAGTTCTTC.

This chain joins TRBV7-8 and TRBJ2-3, with 7 bases that match TRBD1. Losses at the gene ends were 7 bases for V and 1 base for J; bases not matched to a gene: 5. CDR1 is SGHVS and CDR2 is FQNEAQ in the germline V gene. The CDR3 totals 14 residues. CDR3 DNA: TGTGCCAGCAACCTCGACAGGGGCACAGATACGCAGTATTTT. Protein: CASNLDRGTDTQYF.

The chain combines TRBV4-1 with TRBJ2-1; the match to TRBD2 covers 9 bases. The ends lost 4 bases at V and 0 bases at J; junction bases unmatched: 10. Germline values: CDR1 MGHRA, CDR2 YSYEKL. There are 18 residues in the CDR3. As DNA, the CDR3 is TGCGCCAGCAGCCCAGATAAGTTGCGGGAGGGCTCCTACAATGAGCAGTTCTTC. Translated: CASSPDKLREGSYNEQFF.

This chain links TRBV27 with TRBJ2-7; 7 bases are a match to TRBD2. Per the germline V gene, CDR1 is MNHEY and CDR2 is SMNVEV (reference sequence). The CDR3 is made up of 16 amino acids. V was clipped by 0 bases and J by 2 bases; unmatched bases: 7. The chain's CDR3 is CASSLSPGGSPYEQYF. The CDR3 DNA follows: TGTGCCAGCAGTTTATCGCCGGGGGGTTCCCCCTACGAGCAGTACTTC.

The table lists this clone with a count of one. The J gene is TRBJ1-5, the V gene TRBV7-8; 7 nucleotides agree with TRBD1. The CDR3 is made up of 15 amino acids. CDR1 and CDR2 from the germline V gene are SGHVS and FQNEAQ. J was trimmed by 6 bases and V by 1 base; bases with no gene match: 6. The CDR3 region is CASSLGQGVLQPQHF. The DNA for the CDR3 is TGTGCCAGCAGCTTAGGGCAGGGGGTCCTTCAGCCCCAGCATTTT.

This sequence joins TRBV2 and TRBJ1-5; 7 bases fit TRBD1. The CDR3 runs 15 residues. Germline trimming cut 7 bases from V and 2 bases from J; bases unmatched to any gene: 8. Germline V gives CDR1 SNHLY, CDR2 FYNNEI. The CDR3 here is CASNLLGQRNQPQHF. The DNA of the CDR3 is TGTGCCAGCAATCTTCTGGGACAGCGCAATCAGCCCCAGCATTTT.

The chain recombines TRBV6-5 with TRBJ1-3, with TRBD1 matching over 8 bases. This CDR3 has 15 residues. Germline-derived CDR1 and CDR2 are MNHEY and SVGAGI. The V and J ends lost 8 bases and 0 bases, in that order; junction bases with no gene match: 6. CDR3 nucleotides: TGTGCCAGCGCGACAGGGGACAACTCTGGAAACACCATATATTTT. It is translated as CASATGDNSGNTIYF.

This chain connects TRBV7-9 to TRBJ2-1, with TRBD1 identical over 10 bases. Germline assignment: CDR1 SEHNR and CDR2 FQNEAQ (reference sequence). The V gene end was trimmed by 5 bases and the J gene end by 5 bases; junction bases not matched to a gene: 6. CDR3 length: 15 amino acids. The CDR3 coding sequence is TGTGCCAGCAGCCCCGGGACAGGGGCAGACAATGAGCAGTTCTTC. Translating gives CASSPGTGADNEQFF.

The chain combines TRBV27 with TRBJ2-1; TRBD2 aligns across 12 bases. J lost 5 bases, V lost 3 bases, and 5 bases had no gene match. Germline V gene lookup returns CDR1 MNHEY and CDR2 SMNVEV (reference sequence). The CDR3 has 16 residues. CDR3 nucleotide sequence: TGTGCCAGCAGTTTCCTTGGACTAGCGGGGAACAATGAGCAGTTCTTC. It encodes CASSFLGLAGNNEQFF.

The genes are TRBV6-5 and TRBJ2-7, with 7 bases matching TRBD1. CDR1 is MNHEY and CDR2 is SVGAGI in the germline V gene. The CDR3 has 15 residues. The V and J ends lost 5 bases and 6 bases, in that order; junction bases with no gene match: 13. CDR3 nucleotides: TGTGCCAGCAGTCTAAACAGGGGCGGACCGACCGAGCAGTACTTC. Protein product: CASSLNRGGPTEQYF.

The gene calls are TRBV29-1 and TRBJ2-3; 9 bases map to TRBD2. The ends lost 3 bases at V and 5 bases at J; junction bases unmatched: 18. There are 18 residues in the CDR3. Germline V gives CDR1 SQVTM, CDR2 ANQGSEA. CDR3 amino acids: CSVEGDFAGGQVIDTQYF. The CDR3 DNA reads as TGCAGCGTTGAGGGAGACTTCGCGGGAGGGCAAGTTATAGATACGCAGTATTTT.

This chain links TRBV5-5 with TRBJ2-5; perhaps TRBD1 as D (5 bases). V was shortened by 5 bases and J by 4 bases, with 15 bases between the two germline ends. This CDR3 is built from 14 residues. The germline V gene encodes CDR1 SGHKS and CDR2 YYEKEE (reference sequence). Here the CDR3 reads CASRYIRESETQYF. The CDR3 nucleotides are TGTGCCAGCAGGTACATCAGGGAATCAGAGACCCAGTACTTC. The complete variable domain, with remaining parts taken from reference TRBV5-5 and TRBJ2-5, reads DAGVTQSPTHLIKTRGQQVTLRCSPISGHKSVSWYQQVLGQGPQFIFQYYEKEERGRGNFPDRFSARQFPNYSSELNVNALLLGDSALYLCASRYIRESETQYFGPGTRLLVL.

The chain recombines TRBV6-1 with TRBJ2-5; TRBD2 agrees at 11 bases. The germline gives CDR1 MNHNS, CDR2 SASEGT. The CDR3 sequence is 15 residues long. The J segment lost 0 bases and the V segment lost 7 bases, leaving 4 bases of the junction unmatched. The CDR3 DNA reads TGTGCCAGCAAGCCTAGCGGGAGGAACCAAGAGACCCAGTACTTC. As protein: CASKPSGRNQETQYF.

The chain recombines TRBV5-5 with TRBJ1-3; 8 nucleotides align to TRBD1. CDR1 is SGHKS, CDR2 YYEKEE, per germline (reference sequence). The V and J ends lost 4 bases and 2 bases, in that order; junction bases with no gene match: 5. CDR3 length equals 15 residues. The CDR3 DNA sequence: TGTGCCAGCAGCCCGATGACAGGGGCTGGAAACACCATATATTTT. Protein product: CASSPMTGAGNTIYF.

This chain links TRBV28 with TRBJ2-3; D possibly corresponds to TRBD2 (5 bases). CDR1 is MDHEN, CDR2 SYDVKM, per germline. The ends were cut back, 8 bases at V and 0 bases at J, with 12 bases in the middle. The CDR3 covers 14 residues. CDR3 sequence: CASGSPDSTDTQYF. As DNA, the CDR3 is TGTGCCAGCGGGAGTCCCGACAGCACAGATACGCAGTATTTT.

The gene calls are TRBV19 and TRBJ2-7; D is perhaps TRBD1 (6 bases). Germline CDR1 is LNHDA and CDR2 is SQIVND (reference sequence). The CDR3 runs to 15 residues. V lost 3 bases and J 2 bases, leaving 14 bases between the germline ends. CDR3 sequence reads: CASSINGGDTYEQYF. The CDR3 nucleotides are TGTGCCAGTAGTATCAATGGTGGGGACACCTACGAGCAGTACTTC.

The CDR3 nucleotides are TGTGCCAGCAGCGAGACAGGGGGTAACTCTGAAGCTTTCTTT. Its protein product is CASSETGGNSEAFF. This chain links TRBV6-4 with TRBJ1-1; 9 nucleotides match TRBD1. The CDR3 loop spans 14 amino acids. The V and J ends lost 6 bases and 6 bases, in that order; junction bases with no gene match: 8. The germline gives CDR1 MRHNA, CDR2 SNTAGT.

The chain couples TRBV7-9 to TRBJ1-2; D unclear. V lost 0 bases and J lost 4, with 15 bases in between. Germline CDR1 SEHNR, CDR2 FQNEAQ (reference sequence). The CDR3 is made up of 16 amino acids. For the CDR3, the DNA is TGTGCCAGCAGCTTAGCGGGTAAAAAGACAACCTATGGCTACACCTTC. It encodes CASSLAGKKTTYGYTF.

This sequence joins TRBV7-3 and TRBJ2-7; TRBD1 matches 7 bases. This CDR3 contains 13 residues. The V and J ends lost 0 bases and 5 bases, in that order; junction bases with no gene match: 1. Germline loops: CDR1 SGHTA, CDR2 FQGTGA. CDR3 DNA sequence: TGTGCCAGCAGCTTAACCGGGACAGACGAGCAGTACTTC. It yields the protein CASSLTGTDEQYF.

This clone was counted a few times. The rearrangement joins TRBV19 to TRBJ1-3; tentative D call: TRBD1 (5 bases). Trimming shortened V by 9 bases and J by 2 bases, and 11 bases separated the two germline ends. The CDR3 totals 13 residues. CDR1 LNHDA and CDR2 SQIVND come from the germline V gene (reference sequence). The CDR3 region is CASRPGTGNTIYF. The CDR3 DNA is TGTGCCAGCAGGCCAGGGACTGGAAACACCATATATTTT.

V and J are TRBV6-5 and TRBJ1-6; 7 bases line up with TRBD1. The trim removed 7 bases at V and 5 bases at J, leaving 5 bases unmatched. Germline CDR1 and CDR2: MNHEY and SVGAGI. The CDR3 runs to 14 residues. The CDR3 here is CASNRGGDNSPLHF. In DNA form, the CDR3 reads TGTGCCAGCAACAGGGGCGGAGATAATTCACCCCTCCACTTT.

V usage is TRBV9 and J usage is TRBJ2-7; 9 nucleotides agree with TRBD2. V was pared by 6 bases and J by 4 bases, with 8 bases of the junction left unmatched. The V gene's germline CDR1 is SGDLS and CDR2 YYNGEE. The CDR3 has 14 amino acids. Written as DNA, the CDR3 is TGTGCCAGCAACCCTAGCGGGAAGGGTTACGAGCAGTACTTC. It specifies CASNPSGKGYEQYF.

This chain joins TRBV6-5 and TRBJ1-2, with 7 bases fitting TRBD1. CDR3 length: 14 amino acids. Germline V gives CDR1 MNHEY, CDR2 SVGAGI. V gave up 7 bases and J gave up 4 bases; unmatched junction bases: 9. The CDR3 spells CASKGGAGSYGYTF. For the CDR3, the DNA is TGTGCCAGCAAAGGGGGCGCGGGGAGCTATGGCTACACCTTC.

The chain couples TRBV5-4 to TRBJ2-1, with 12 bases aligning to TRBD2. In germline, CDR1 is SGHNT, CDR2 YYREEE (reference sequence). This CDR3 is 15 amino acids long. V was clipped by 4 bases and J by 8 bases; unmatched bases: 7. CDR3: CASSETSGSVDEQFF. The CDR3 coding sequence is TGTGCCAGCAGCGAGACTAGCGGGAGTGTCGATGAGCAGTTCTTC.

This clone was recorded once. J is TRBJ1-1 and V is TRBV6-6; a weak D match, TRBD1 (6 bases). This CDR3 has 13 residues. Trimming removed 5 bases at V and 1 base at J, with 8 bases between. Germline V lookup: CDR1 MNHNY, CDR2 SVGAGI (reference sequence). The CDR3 loop reads CASSQQGNTEAFF. The CDR3 DNA sequence: TGTGCCAGCAGTCAACAGGGGAACACTGAAGCTTTCTTT.

This chain uses TRBV11-1 with TRBJ1-2; D might be TRBD1 (6 bases). V was shortened by 5 bases and J by 7 bases, with 20 bases between the two germline ends. CDR1 and CDR2 from the germline V gene are SGHAT and FQDESV (reference sequence). The CDR3 contains 15 residues. As DNA, the CDR3 is TGTGCCAGCAGCCTCTCTGGGGAAACAGGGTTTGGCTACACCTTC. Protein: CASSLSGETGFGYTF. Full variable domain (rest looked up from reference TRBV11-1 and TRBJ1-2): EAEVAQSPRYKITEKSQAVAFWCDPISGHATLYWYRQILGQGPELLVQFQDESVVDDSQLPKDRFSAERLKGVDSTLKIQPAELGDSAMYLCASSLSGETGFGYTFGSGTRLTVV.